One and the same sample provided the 15 T cell receptor beta chains below, sequenced in a study of technical replicates of blood from several donors. Assay used: immunoSEQ multiplex PCR; TCRdb lists only in-frame clones, some missing. The data hold 50,000 to 70,000 clones, with 65% to 90% observed a single time. Material for sequencing was PBMCs. The receptors here all came from a human donor in good health. Some clones in this sample may be carry-over from other donors' samples.

The rearrangement links TRBV7-2 to TRBJ2-5; D is unclear. This CDR3 has 14 residues. Germline CDR1 reads SGHTA; CDR2 reads FQGNSA. The ends were cut back, 6 bases at V and 5 bases at J, with 16 bases in the middle. In DNA, the CDR3 is TGTGCCAGCAGTCAAAGTAGAAGAGTGGAGACCCAGTACTTC. As protein: CASSQSRRVETQYF.

This clone was recorded a few times. J is TRBJ1-5 and V is TRBV7-8; TRBD1 agrees at 11 bases. After removal of 1 base from V and 7 bases from J, the junction contained 6 bases not matched to a gene. CDR1 SGHVS and CDR2 FQNEAQ come from the germline V gene. The length of the CDR3 is 16 residues. CDR3 nucleotides: TGTGCCAGCAGCTTAGTGGACAGGGGGCTGGGGCAGCCCCAGCATTTT. It codes for CASSLVDRGLGQPQHF.

This chain joins TRBV7-9 and TRBJ1-4; 8 bases map to TRBD1. CDR3 length: 16 residues. Looked up from germline, CDR1 is SEHNR and CDR2 is FQNEAQ (reference sequence). J was trimmed by 8 bases and V by 7 bases; bases with no gene match: 15. The CDR3 is CASTSLMGQEKEKLFF. In nucleotides, the CDR3 is TGTGCCAGCACCTCCTTGATGGGACAGGAGAAGGAAAAACTGTTTTTT. Complete variable domain (other parts from reference TRBV7-9 and TRBJ1-4): DTGVSQNPRHKITKRGQNVTFRCDPISEHNRLYWYRQTLGQGPEFLTYFQNEAQLEKSRLLSDRFSAERPKGSFSTLEIQRTEQGDSAMYLCASTSLMGQEKEKLFFGSGTQLSVL.

The gene calls are TRBV19 and TRBJ1-1; 7 positions agree with TRBD1. Trimming at V came to 4 bases and at J to 3 bases, leaving 8 bases not matched to a gene. The V gene's germline CDR1 is LNHDA and CDR2 SQIVND (reference sequence). This CDR3 has 15 amino acids. The CDR3 sequence is CASSSTGAGYTEAFF. For the CDR3, the DNA is TGTGCCAGTAGTAGCACAGGGGCGGGGTACACTGAAGCTTTCTTT. Full variable domain (remainder filled in from reference TRBV19 and TRBJ1-1): DGGITQSPKYLFRKEGQNVTLSCEQNLNHDAMYWYRQDPGQGLRLIYYSQIVNDFQKGDIAEGYSVSREKKESFPLTVTSAQKNPTAFYLCASSSTGAGYTEAFFGQGTRLTVV.

The rearrangement uses TRBV6-5 and TRBJ1-2, with D perhaps TRBD1 (5 bases). The CDR3 contains 12 residues. V shed 11 bases and J shed 3 bases, with 13 bases lying between them. CDR1 is MNHEY, CDR2 SVGAGI, per germline. The CDR3, as DNA: TGTGCCTGCGGGATGGGGGACTATGGCTACACCTTC. Translation: CACGMGDYGYTF.

V gene TRBV5-6 combines with J gene TRBJ1-5; a weak D match, TRBD1 (5 bases). Germline CDR1 SGHDT, CDR2 YYEEEE. Trimming pared 3 bases from V and 4 bases from J, leaving 17 bases between. This CDR3 region has 16 residues. In DNA, the CDR3 is TGTGCCAGCAGCTCGACCTTAGGGGCCCTAAATCAGCCCCAGCATTTT. This sequence encodes CASSSTLGALNQPQHF.

This clone was found once. The chain links TRBV2 to TRBJ2-2, with TRBD2 matching over 7 bases. The V gene end was trimmed by 5 bases and the J gene end by 5 bases; junction bases not matched to a gene: 5. Germline-derived CDR1 and CDR2 are SNHLY and FYNNEI. This CDR3 contains 14 residues. The CDR3 loop reads CASSWLAETGELFF. CDR3 DNA: TGTGCCAGCAGTTGGCTAGCGGAGACCGGGGAGCTGTTTTTT.

V gene TRBV27 combines with J gene TRBJ2-1; 12 bases are shared with TRBD2. The CDR3 totals 16 residues. CDR1 and CDR2 (germline): MNHEY, SMNVEV (reference sequence). The trim removed 5 bases at V and 8 bases at J, leaving 10 bases unmatched. CDR3 protein: CASSPPGLAGFDEQFF. CDR3 in DNA: TGTGCCAGCAGTCCCCCCGGACTAGCGGGATTTGATGAGCAGTTCTTC.

The V and J genes are TRBV4-3 and TRBJ2-4, with D possibly matching TRBD2 (6 bases). The germline V gene encodes CDR1 LGHNA and CDR2 YSLEER. The V end lost 4 bases, the J end lost 6 bases, and 16 bases lay between the germline ends. The CDR3 sequence is 15 residues long. The CDR3 sequence is CASSPRWDSLNIQYF. The CDR3 region has the DNA TGCGCCAGCAGCCCGCGTTGGGACTCCCTAAACATTCAGTACTTC.

J is TRBJ1-5 and V is TRBV29-1, with no clear D. V dropped 3 bases and J dropped 7 bases, with 13 bases sitting between them. The CDR3 extends over 13 amino acids. CDR1 and CDR2 from the germline V gene are SQVTM and ANQGSEA. The DNA for the CDR3 is TGCAGCGTTGAGCCCAGTCCAGGACAGCCCCAGCATTTT. This translates into CSVEPSPGQPQHF.

The V and J genes are TRBV5-1 and TRBJ2-1; the D gene is possibly TRBD2 (7 bases). The V end was cut by 4 bases, the J end by 4 bases, with 15 bases between. This CDR3 is built from 15 residues. Germline-derived CDR1 and CDR2 are SGHRS and YFSETQ. CDR3 nucleotides: TGCGCCAGCAGCCCCGGGGGGCCCCTTTACAATGAGCAGTTCTTC. It specifies CASSPGGPLYNEQFF.

This chain connects TRBV7-2 to TRBJ2-7; D remains ambiguous. Germline V gene sequence: CDR1 SGHTA, CDR2 FQGNSA. V lost 1 base, J lost 6 bases, and 13 bases lay in between. CDR3 length equals 14 residues. This chain's CDR3 is CASSLEAQPGEQYF. Here the CDR3 DNA reads TGTGCCAGCAGCTTAGAGGCGCAGCCGGGCGAGCAGTACTTC.

This clone has just a few counts. V usage is TRBV13 and J usage is TRBJ2-7, with 10 bases fitting TRBD2. CDR3 length: 15 residues. V trimming: 4 bases; J trimming: 8 bases; junction bases outside the gene matches: 11. Per the germline V gene, CDR1 is PRHDT and CDR2 is FYEKMQ (reference sequence). The DNA for the CDR3 is TGTGCCAGCAGCTCTAATAGCGGGGGGCCTTCCCAGCAGTACTTC. It translates to CASSSNSGGPSQQYF.

The rearrangement links TRBV4-3 to TRBJ1-2; D perhaps matches TRBD1 (5 bases). Trimming left V 1 base short and J 5 bases short, with 8 bases between. The length of the CDR3 is 13 residues. CDR1 LGHNA and CDR2 YSLEER come from the germline V gene. The CDR3 nucleotides read TGCGCCAGCAGCCAAGCAAGACAGTATGGCTACACCTTC. It encodes CASSQARQYGYTF.

The V and J genes are TRBV5-4 and TRBJ2-1, with 7 bases identical to TRBD1. Germline V gene sequence: CDR1 SGHNT, CDR2 YYREEE (reference sequence). V lost 6 bases and J lost 0; bases outside the gene matches: 6. This CDR3 has 15 amino acids. CDR3 nucleotides: TGTGCCAGCAAAAAACAGGGGAGCTCCTACAATGAGCAGTTCTTC. Translation: CASKKQGSSYNEQFF.